What follows describes a single TCR beta chain. Its antigen is undetermined. This sample stems from a study of CD8 T cells in Susac syndrome. Study-level information: Within the sequenced group of Susac syndrome patients, over five showed active disease and roughly 8 were in remission. General observations from the study: The authors found no clonal expansion in Susac syndrome CD4+ T cell repertoires.

Random hexamers served to reverse transcribe roughly 0.5 to 1 ug RNA. Amplification of TCR beta CDR3 used immunoSEQ multiplex PCR across 54 Vbeta and 13 Jbeta. TCRdb reanalysed the immunoSEQ multiplex PCR reads using MiXCR and keeps one entry per CDR3 protein. Of 150,000 to 200,000 distinct CDR3 sequences detected, roughly nine tenths appear once; the ten largest clones hold about 0.1%. The germline V gene has CDR1 DFQATT and CDR2 SNEGSKA (reference sequence). The junction had 12 bases not matched to a gene; V was cut back by 3 bases and J by 2 bases. The CDR3 loop spans 16 amino acids. This TCR was sampled from a human donor with Susac syndrome. V and J are TRBV20-1 and TRBJ2-7, with TRBD2 matching 8 bases. Sequenced material: CD4+ T cells from PBMCs. The CDR3 loop is CSARATGGRITYEQYF. CDR3 nucleotide sequence: TGCAGTGCTAGGGCAACGGGAGGGAGAATTACCTACGAGCAGTACTTC.